Listed below are T cell receptor beta chains from one sample, sequenced in a study of post-analysis software for immune sequencing data. MiXCR was run by TCRdb on the PCR reads, yielding one entry per CDR3 protein. The sample lists some 690,000 distinct CDR3 sequences; roughly 30% were seen once. Sequencing was carried out using blood. These receptors originate from a girl under 18 with multiple sclerosis. The conserved cysteine and the conserved F or W are not part of the CDR3 here.

>TRBJ2-4|TRBV5-6
ASSLWSGARDDKNIQY
>TRBJ1-2|TRBV4-1
ASSPREDYGYT
>TRBJ2-7|TRBV18
ASSPPRLASSYEQY
>TRBJ2-1|TRBV28
ASSLTSGGRYNEQF
>TRBJ1-1|TRBV28
ASLTNLNTEAF
>TRBJ1-2|TRBV7-9
ASSPIRDPAQDGYT
>TRBJ2-1|TRBV28
ASNSVRDEQF
>TRBJ2-5|TRBV5-1
ASSLDSPEQETQY
>TRBJ2-2|TRBV7-2
ASSRQTGTRGNTGELF
>TRBJ1-4|TRBV10-2
ASSESSWTGGGEKLF
>TRBJ2-7|TRBV5-1
ASSRGQQAYEQY
>TRBJ2-7|TRBV7-9
ASSLEFGGAYEQY
>TRBJ1-2|TRBV5-5
ASSLGTGMGGYT
>TRBJ2-6|TRBV29-1
SADDGSGANVLT
>TRBJ1-6|TRBV6-5
ASSPWSGGPLH
>TRBJ2-1|TRBV7-9
ASSLVSAGNEQF
>TRBJ2-7|TRBV28
ASSFPRTRQY
>TRBJ2-1|TRBV28
ASRDPRVNNQF
>TRBJ2-1|TRBV3-1
ASRGWGNEQF
>TRBJ2-1|TRBV19
ASSRDPGTTNEQF
>TRBJ2-1|TRBV12-3/TRBV12-4
ASSVDRVKVGEQF
>TRBJ2-1|TRBV11-2
ASSLGAGRNNEQF
>TRBJ2-1|TRBV20-1
SAPSVAGEQF
>TRBJ2-6|TRBV28
ASSFAISGANVLT
>TRBJ2-5|TRBV18
ASSPRDSKETQY
>TRBJ2-5|TRBV5-1
ASSLAKTGFQQY
>TRBJ2-5|TRBV6-5
ASTLDGTPETQY
>TRBJ1-1|TRBV20-1
SANRGRQAF
>TRBJ2-7|TRBV7-9
ASTTLGAGEQY
>NA|TRBV11-2
ASSRGISYNEQY
>TRBJ2-7|TRBV5-5
ASSLSPAGVSYEQY
>TRBJ2-2|TRBV29-1
SVGQGWSTGELF
>TRBJ2-7|TRBV3-1
ASSQDRDHEQY
>TRBJ1-5|TRBV10-3
AIRERGSQPQH
>TRBJ1-2|TRBV3-1
ASSQTGQINGYT
>TRBJ1-1|TRBV20-1
SANIGGDWEAF
>TRBJ1-1|TRBV29-1
SVEAVGTRAF
>TRBJ1-3|TRBV10-3
AISDTGTGNTIY
>TRBJ1-2|TRBV7-2
ASSSRTGGYGYT
>TRBJ2-3|TRBV7-9
ASSFGAAGETDTQY
>TRBJ2-5|TRBV5-1
ASSLSRGSEETQY
>TRBJ1-2|TRBV12-3/TRBV12-4
ASSLSGTSSDGGYT
>TRBJ2-5|TRBV12-3/TRBV12-4
ASSLGGTKQETQY
>TRBJ2-1|TRBV20-1
SAPGQGHLTYNEQF
>TRBJ2-3|TRBV4-3
ASSQDLMAGGTDTQY
>TRBJ2-7|TRBV6-1
ASSVYRVALGYEQY
>TRBJ2-7|TRBV7-8
ASSSPGHQTTKYEQY
>TRBJ2-7|TRBV6-2/TRBV6-3
ASTQGNWWEQY
>TRBJ1-2|TRBV6-1
ASSEEASYGYT
>TRBJ2-7|TRBV5-1
ASSGTRGLNEQY
>TRBJ1-5|TRBV6-6
ASSSPRTPNSNQPQH
>TRBJ2-2|TRBV3-1
ASSQVKVPETGELF
>TRBJ2-5|TRBV6-2/TRBV6-3
ASSYDAYQETQY
>TRBJ2-5|TRBV28
ASITRTGTTRETQY